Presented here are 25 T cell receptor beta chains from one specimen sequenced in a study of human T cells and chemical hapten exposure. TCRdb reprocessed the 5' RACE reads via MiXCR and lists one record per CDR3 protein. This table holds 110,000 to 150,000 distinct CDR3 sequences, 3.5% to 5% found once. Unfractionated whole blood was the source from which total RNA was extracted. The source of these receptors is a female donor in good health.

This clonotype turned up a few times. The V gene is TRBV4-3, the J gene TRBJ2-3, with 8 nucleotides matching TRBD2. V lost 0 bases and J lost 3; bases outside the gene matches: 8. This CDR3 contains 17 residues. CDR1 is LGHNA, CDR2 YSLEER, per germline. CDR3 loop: CASSQESGGAGTDTQYF. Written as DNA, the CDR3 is TGCGCCAGCAGCCAAGAGTCCGGGGGGGCTGGAACAGATACGCAGTATTTT.

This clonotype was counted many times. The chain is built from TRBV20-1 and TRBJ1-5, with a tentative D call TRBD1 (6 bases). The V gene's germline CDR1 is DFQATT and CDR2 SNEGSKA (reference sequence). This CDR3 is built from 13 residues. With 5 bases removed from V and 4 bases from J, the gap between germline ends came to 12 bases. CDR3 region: CSADRGPNQPQHF. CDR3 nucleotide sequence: TGCAGTGCTGACCGGGGGCCAAATCAGCCCCAGCATTTT.

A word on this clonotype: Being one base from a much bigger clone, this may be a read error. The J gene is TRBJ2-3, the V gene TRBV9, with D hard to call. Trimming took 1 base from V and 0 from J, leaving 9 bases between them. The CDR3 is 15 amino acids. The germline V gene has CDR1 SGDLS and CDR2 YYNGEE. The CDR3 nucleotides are TGTGCCAGCAGCGTATATGGTAGTAGCACAGATACGCAGTATTTT. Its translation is CASSVYGSSTDTQYF.

The CDR3 region has the DNA TGTGCCAGCAGCTTGCGGTTTGGGGCGGGGAGCTCCTACAATGAGCAGTTCTTC. It is translated as CASSLRFGAGSSYNEQFF. The chain is built from TRBV5-5 and TRBJ2-1; D perhaps matches TRBD2 (6 bases). The V and J ends lost 1 base and 0 bases respectively, with 17 bases between them. The CDR3 has 18 residues. Germline CDR1 SGHKS, CDR2 YYEKEE (reference sequence).

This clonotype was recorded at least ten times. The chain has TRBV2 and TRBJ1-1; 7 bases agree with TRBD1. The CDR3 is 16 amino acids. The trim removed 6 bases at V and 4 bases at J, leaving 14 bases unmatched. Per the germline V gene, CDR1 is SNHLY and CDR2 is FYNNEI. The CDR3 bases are TGTGCCAGCAGGGAGGCGGCGACAGGGCTCGGCACTGAAGCTTTCTTT. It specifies CASREAATGLGTEAFF.

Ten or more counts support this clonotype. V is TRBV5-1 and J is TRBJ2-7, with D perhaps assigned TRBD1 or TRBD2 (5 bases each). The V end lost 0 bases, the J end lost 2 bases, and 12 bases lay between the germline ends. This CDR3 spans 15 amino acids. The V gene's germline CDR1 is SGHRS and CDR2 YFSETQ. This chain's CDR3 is CASSLELGRPYEQYF. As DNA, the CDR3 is TGCGCCAGCAGCTTGGAATTGGGACGGCCCTACGAGCAGTACTTC. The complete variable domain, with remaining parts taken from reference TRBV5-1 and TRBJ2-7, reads KAGVTQTPRYLIKTRGQQVTLSCSPISGHRSVSWYQQTPGQGLQFLFEYFSETQRNKGNFPGRFSGRQFSNSRSEMNVSTLELGDSALYLCASSLELGRPYEQYFGPGTRLTVT.

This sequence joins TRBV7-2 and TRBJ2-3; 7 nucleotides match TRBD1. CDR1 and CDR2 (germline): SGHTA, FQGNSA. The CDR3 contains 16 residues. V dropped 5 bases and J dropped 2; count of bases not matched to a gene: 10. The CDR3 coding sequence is TGTGCCAGCAGCCGGATGGGACAGATTGTCACAGATACGCAGTATTTT. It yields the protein CASSRMGQIVTDTQYF.

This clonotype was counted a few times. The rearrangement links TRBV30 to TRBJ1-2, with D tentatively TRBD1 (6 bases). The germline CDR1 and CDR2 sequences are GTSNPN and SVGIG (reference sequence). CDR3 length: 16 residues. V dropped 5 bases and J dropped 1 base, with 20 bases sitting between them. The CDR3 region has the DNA TGTGCCTGGGACGATGGACAGCCTCGAGTTAACTATGGCTACACCTTC. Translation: CAWDDGQPRVNYGYTF.

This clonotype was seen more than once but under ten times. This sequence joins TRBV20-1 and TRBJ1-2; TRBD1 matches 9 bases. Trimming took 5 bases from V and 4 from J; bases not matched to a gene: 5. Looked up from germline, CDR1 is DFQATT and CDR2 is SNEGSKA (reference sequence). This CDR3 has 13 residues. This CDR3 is CSAWTGESYGYTF. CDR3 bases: TGCAGTGCTTGGACAGGGGAGTCCTATGGCTACACCTTC.

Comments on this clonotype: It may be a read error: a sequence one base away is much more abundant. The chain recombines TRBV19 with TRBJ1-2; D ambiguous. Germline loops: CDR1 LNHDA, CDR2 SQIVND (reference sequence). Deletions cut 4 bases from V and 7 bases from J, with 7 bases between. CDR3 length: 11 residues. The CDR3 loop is CASSRLGGYTF. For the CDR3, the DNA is TGTGCCAGTAGTAGATTGGGTGGCTACACCTTC.

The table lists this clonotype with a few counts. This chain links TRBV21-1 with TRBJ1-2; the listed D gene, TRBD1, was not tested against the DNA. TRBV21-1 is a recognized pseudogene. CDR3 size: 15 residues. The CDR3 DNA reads TGTGCCAGCAGCAACTACAGGCCTTCTAACTATGGCTACACCTTC. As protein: CASSNYRPSNYGYTF.

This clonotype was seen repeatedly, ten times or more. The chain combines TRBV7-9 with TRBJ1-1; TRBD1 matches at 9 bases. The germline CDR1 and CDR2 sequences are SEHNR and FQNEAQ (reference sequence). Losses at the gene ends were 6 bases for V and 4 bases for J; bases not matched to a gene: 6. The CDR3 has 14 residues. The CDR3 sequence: CASSHGQGSTEAFF. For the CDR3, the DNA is TGTGCCAGCAGTCACGGACAGGGGAGCACTGAAGCTTTCTTT.

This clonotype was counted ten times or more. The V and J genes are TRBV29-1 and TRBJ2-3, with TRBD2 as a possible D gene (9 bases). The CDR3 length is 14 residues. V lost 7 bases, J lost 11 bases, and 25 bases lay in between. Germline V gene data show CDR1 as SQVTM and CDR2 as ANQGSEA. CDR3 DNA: TGCAGCGATCGGACAGGGATTAGCGGGGGCCGGCAGTATTTT. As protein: CSDRTGISGGRQYF.

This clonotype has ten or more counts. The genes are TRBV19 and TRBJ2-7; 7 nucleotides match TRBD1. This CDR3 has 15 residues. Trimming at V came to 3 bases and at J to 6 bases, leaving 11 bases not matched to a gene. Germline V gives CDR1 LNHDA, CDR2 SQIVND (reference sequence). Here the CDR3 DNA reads TGTGCCAGTAGTATGGCTGACAGGGTTCTTCGCGAGCAGTACTTC. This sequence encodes CASSMADRVLREQYF.

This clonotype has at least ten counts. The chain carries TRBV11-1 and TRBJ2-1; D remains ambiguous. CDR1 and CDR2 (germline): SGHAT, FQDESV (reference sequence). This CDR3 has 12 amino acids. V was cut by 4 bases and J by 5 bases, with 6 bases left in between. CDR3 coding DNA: TGTGCCAGCAGCTCTGATAACAATGAGCAGTTCTTC. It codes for CASSSDNNEQFF.

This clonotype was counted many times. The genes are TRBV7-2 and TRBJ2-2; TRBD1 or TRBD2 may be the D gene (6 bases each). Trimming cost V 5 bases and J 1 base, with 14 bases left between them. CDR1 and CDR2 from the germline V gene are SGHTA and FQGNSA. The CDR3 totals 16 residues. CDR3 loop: CASSLLGGRNTGELFF. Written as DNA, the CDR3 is TGTGCCAGCAGCCTACTGGGGGGCAGGAACACCGGGGAGCTGTTTTTT.

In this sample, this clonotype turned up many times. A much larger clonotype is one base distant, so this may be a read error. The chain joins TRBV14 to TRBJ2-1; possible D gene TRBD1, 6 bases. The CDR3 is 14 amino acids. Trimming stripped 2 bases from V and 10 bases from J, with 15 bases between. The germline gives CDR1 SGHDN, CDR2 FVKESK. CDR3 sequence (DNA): TGTGCCAGCAGCCAAACGCGCCCTGACAGGGAGCAGTTCTTC. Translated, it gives CASSQTRPDREQFF.

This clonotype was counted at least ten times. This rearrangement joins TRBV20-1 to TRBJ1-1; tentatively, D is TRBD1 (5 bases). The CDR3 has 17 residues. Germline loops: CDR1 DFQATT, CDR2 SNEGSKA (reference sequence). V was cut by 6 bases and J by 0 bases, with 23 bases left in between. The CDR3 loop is CSAIGAGHGSMNTEAFF. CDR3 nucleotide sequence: TGCAGTGCGATAGGAGCAGGGCATGGGTCCATGAACACTGAAGCTTTCTTT.

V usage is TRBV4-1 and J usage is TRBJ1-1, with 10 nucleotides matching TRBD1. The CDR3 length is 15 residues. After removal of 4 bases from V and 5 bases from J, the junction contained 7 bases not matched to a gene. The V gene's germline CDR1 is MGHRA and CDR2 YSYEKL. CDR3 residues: CASSLEGQGRTEAFF. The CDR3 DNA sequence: TGCGCCAGCAGCCTCGAGGGACAGGGGAGAACTGAAGCTTTCTTT.

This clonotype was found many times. The CDR3 is CASSLARVSYNEQFF. DNA for the CDR3: TGTGCCAGCAGCTTAGCGAGGGTTTCCTACAATGAGCAGTTCTTC. The chain recombines TRBV11-3 with TRBJ2-1; D might be TRBD2 (5 bases). The V gene lost 1 base and the J gene lost 1 base, with 8 bases spanning the gap. Germline values: CDR1 SGHNT, CDR2 YENEEA. CDR3 length equals 15 residues.

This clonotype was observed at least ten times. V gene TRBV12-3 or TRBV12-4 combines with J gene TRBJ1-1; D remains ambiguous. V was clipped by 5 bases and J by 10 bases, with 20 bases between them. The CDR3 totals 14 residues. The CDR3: CASSPPRDQHGAFF. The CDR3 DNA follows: TGTGCCAGCAGTCCACCCAGAGACCAGCACGGAGCTTTCTTT.

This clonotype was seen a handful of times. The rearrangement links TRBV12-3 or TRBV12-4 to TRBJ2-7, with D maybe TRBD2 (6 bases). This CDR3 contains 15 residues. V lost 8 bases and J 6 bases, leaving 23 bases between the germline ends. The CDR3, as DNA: TGTGCCAGCGGAAGTGGGGGAGGTTTGTTTGGCGAGCAGTACTTC. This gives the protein CASGSGGGLFGEQYF.

The CDR3 is CASSVTRVAGANVLTF. The CDR3, as DNA: TGTGCCAGTAGTGTAACCAGGGTCGCTGGGGCCAACGTCCTGACTTTC. The gene calls are TRBV19 and TRBJ2-6, with a weak D call TRBD1 (5 bases). The CDR3 sequence is 16 residues long. Germline V gene data show CDR1 as LNHDA and CDR2 as SQIVND (reference sequence). V gave up 5 bases and J gave up 2 bases, with 13 bases separating them.

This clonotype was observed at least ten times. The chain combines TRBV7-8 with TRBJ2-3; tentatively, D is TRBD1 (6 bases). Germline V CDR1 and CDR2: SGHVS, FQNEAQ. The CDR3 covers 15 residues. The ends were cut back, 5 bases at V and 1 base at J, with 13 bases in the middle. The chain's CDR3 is CASSHTGKGTDTQYF. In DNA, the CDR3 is TGTGCCAGCAGCCATACAGGGAAAGGCACAGATACGCAGTATTTT.

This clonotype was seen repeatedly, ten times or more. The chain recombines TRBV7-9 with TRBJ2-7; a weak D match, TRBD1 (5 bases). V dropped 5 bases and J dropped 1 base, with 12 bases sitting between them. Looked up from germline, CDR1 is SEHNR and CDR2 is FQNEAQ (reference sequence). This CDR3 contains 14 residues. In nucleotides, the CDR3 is TGTGCCAGCAGCCCAGGGTCGCTATCCTACGAGCAGTACTTC. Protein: CASSPGSLSYEQYF.